The text below deals with one T cell receptor beta chain. This sample was included in a study of control samples from healthy donors and cancer patients. Profiled with immunoSEQ multiplex PCR; TCRdb holds only in-frame clones, not every one. The table records some 140,000 clones, about 94% of them present only once. With 6 bases clipped from V and 2 bases from J, the junction kept 4 bases outside the gene matches. The CDR3 runs 14 residues. Germline CDR1 and CDR2: MNHNY and SVGAGI (reference sequence). What was sequenced was blood. The J gene is TRBJ1-3, the V gene TRBV6-6; 7 bases agree with TRBD1. This clonotype was sampled from a man aged 35 to 55 in good health. The CDR3 sequence is CASRQTGAGNTIYF. The CDR3 DNA reads as TGTGCCAGCAGACAAACAGGGGCTGGAAACACCATATATTTT.